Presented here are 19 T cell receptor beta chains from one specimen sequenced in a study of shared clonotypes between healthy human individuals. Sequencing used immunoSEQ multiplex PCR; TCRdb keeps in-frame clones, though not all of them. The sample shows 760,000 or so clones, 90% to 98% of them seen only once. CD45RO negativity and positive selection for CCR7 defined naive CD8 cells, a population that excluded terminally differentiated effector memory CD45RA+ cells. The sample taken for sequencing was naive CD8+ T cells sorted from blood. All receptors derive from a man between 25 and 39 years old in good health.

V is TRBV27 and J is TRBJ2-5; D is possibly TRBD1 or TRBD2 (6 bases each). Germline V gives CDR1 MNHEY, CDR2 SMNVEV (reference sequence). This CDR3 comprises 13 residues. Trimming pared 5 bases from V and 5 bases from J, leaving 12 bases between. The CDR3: CASSDLGGETQYF. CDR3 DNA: TGTGCCAGCAGTGACCTAGGGGGGGAGACCCAGTACTTC.

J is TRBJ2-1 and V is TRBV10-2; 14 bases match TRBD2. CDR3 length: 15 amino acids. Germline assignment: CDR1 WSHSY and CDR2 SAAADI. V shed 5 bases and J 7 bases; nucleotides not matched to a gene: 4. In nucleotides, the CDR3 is TGCGCCAGCAGTTCGGGACTAGCGGGAGAGAATGAGCAGTTCTTC. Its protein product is CASSSGLAGENEQFF.

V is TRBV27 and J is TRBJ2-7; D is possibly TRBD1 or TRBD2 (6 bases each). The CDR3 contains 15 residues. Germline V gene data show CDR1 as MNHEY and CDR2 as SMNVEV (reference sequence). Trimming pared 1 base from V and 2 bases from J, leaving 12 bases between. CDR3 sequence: CASSLYGGGTYEQYF. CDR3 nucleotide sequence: TGTGCCAGCAGTTTATACGGGGGCGGTACCTACGAGCAGTACTTC.

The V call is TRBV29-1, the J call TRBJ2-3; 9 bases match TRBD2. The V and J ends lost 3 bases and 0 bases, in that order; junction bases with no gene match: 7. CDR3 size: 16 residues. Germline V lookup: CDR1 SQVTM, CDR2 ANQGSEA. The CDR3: CSVDGGRGPSTDTQYF. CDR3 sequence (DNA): TGCAGCGTTGACGGCGGGAGGGGGCCTAGCACAGATACGCAGTATTTT.

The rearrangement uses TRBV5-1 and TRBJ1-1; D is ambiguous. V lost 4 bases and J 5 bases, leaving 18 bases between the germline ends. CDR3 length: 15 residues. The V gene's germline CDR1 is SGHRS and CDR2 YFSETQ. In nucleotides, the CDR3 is TGCGCCAGCAGCCAAAGCCCTATTGGTGGGACTGAAGCTTTCTTT. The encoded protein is CASSQSPIGGTEAFF.

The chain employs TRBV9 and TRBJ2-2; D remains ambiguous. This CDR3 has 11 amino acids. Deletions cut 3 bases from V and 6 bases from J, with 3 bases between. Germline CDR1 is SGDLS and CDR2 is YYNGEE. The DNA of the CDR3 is TGTGCCAGCAGCGCGGCCGGGGAGCTGTTTTTT. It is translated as CASSAAGELFF.

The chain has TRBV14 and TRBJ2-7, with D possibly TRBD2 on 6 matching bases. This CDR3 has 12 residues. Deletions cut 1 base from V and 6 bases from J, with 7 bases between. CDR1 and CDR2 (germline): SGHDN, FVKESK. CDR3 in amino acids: CASSQGRVEQYF. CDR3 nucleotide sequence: TGTGCCAGCAGCCAAGGGAGGGTCGAGCAGTACTTC.

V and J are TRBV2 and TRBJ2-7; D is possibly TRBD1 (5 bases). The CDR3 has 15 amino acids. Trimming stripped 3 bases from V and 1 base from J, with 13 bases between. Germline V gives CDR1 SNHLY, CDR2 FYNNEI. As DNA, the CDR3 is TGTGCCAGCAGTGACCCTGGGGCGCGATCCTACGAGCAGTACTTC. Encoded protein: CASSDPGARSYEQYF.

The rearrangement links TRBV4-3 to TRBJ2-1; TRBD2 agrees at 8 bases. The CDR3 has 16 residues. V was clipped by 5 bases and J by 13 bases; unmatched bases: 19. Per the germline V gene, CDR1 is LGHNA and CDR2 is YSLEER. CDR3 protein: CASSSGAGEGLAVQFF. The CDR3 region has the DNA TGCGCCAGCAGCAGCGGCGCAGGGGAAGGACTAGCTGTCCAGTTCTTC.

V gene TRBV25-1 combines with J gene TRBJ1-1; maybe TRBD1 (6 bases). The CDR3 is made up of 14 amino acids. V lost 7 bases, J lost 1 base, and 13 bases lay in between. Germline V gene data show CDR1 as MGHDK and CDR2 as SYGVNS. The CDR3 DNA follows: TGTGCCAGCACCCGAGGGGGAACGAACACTGAAGCTTTCTTT. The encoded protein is CASTRGGTNTEAFF.

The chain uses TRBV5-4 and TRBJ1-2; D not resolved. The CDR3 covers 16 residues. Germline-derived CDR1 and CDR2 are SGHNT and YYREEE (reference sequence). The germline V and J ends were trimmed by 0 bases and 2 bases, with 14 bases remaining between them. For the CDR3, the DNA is TGTGCCAGCAGCTTGGGGCCAGAAGAGATAAACTATGGCTACACCTTC. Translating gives CASSLGPEEINYGYTF.

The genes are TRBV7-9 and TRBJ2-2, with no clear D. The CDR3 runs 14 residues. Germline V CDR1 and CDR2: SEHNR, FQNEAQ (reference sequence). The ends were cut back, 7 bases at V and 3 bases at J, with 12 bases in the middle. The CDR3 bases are TGTGCCAGCATCCCTCCCCAGGACACCGGGGAGCTGTTTTTT. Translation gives CASIPPQDTGELFF. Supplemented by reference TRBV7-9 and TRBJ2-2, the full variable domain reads DTGVSQNPRHKITKRGQNVTFRCDPISEHNRLYWYRQTLGQGPEFLTYFQNEAQLEKSRLLSDRFSAERPKGSFSTLEIQRTEQGDSAMYLCASIPPQDTGELFFGEGSRLTVL.

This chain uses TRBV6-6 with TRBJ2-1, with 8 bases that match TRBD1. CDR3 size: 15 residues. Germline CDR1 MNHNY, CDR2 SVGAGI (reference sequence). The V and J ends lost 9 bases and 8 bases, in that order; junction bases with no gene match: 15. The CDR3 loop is CASIGGQGARDEQFF. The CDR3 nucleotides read TGTGCCAGTATAGGTGGGCAGGGGGCGCGCGATGAGCAGTTCTTC.

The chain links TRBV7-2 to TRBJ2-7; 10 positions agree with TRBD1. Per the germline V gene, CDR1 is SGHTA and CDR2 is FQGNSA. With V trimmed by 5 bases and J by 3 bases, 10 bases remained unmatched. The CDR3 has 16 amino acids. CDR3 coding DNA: TGTGCCAGCAGCCCTCCGGGACAGGGGTCGGGCTACGAGCAGTACTTC. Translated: CASSPPGQGSGYEQYF.

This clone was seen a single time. The CDR3 loop reads CASSSRGYNEQFF. Here the CDR3 DNA reads TGTGCCAGCAGTTCTCGGGGTTACAATGAGCAGTTCTTC. The J gene is TRBJ2-1, the V gene TRBV27, with a tentative D call TRBD2 (5 bases). V lost 4 bases and J 4 bases, leaving 8 bases between the germline ends. This CDR3 spans 13 amino acids. CDR1 and CDR2 (germline): MNHEY, SMNVEV (reference sequence).

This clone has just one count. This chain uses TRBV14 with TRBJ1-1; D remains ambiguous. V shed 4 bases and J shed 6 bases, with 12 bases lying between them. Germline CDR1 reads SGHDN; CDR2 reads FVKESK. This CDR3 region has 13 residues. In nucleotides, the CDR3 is TGTGCCAGCAGCCCCCTGGACGTGTCTGAAGCTTTCTTT. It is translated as CASSPLDVSEAFF.

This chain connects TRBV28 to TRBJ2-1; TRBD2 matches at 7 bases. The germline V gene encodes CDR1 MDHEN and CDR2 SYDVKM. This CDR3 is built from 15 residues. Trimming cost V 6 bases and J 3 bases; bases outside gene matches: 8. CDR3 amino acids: CASSPRGGLYNEQFF. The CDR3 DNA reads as TGTGCCAGCAGCCCCCGGGGAGGGCTCTACAATGAGCAGTTCTTC.

The CDR3, as DNA: TGTGCCAGCAAGCAGGATCGTTATGGCTACACCTTC. It encodes CASKQDRYGYTF. The rearrangement uses TRBV9 and TRBJ1-2; the D is unclear. This CDR3 has 12 residues. V was shortened by 6 bases and J by 5 bases, with 11 bases between the two germline ends. Per germline, CDR1 SGDLS and CDR2 YYNGEE.

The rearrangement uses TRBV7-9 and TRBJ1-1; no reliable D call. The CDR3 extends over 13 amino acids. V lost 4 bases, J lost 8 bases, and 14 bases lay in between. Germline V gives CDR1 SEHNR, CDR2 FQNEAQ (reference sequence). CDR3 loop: CASSSPGSLEAFF. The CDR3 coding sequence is TGTGCCAGCAGCTCCCCGGGGAGCTTAGAAGCTTTCTTT.